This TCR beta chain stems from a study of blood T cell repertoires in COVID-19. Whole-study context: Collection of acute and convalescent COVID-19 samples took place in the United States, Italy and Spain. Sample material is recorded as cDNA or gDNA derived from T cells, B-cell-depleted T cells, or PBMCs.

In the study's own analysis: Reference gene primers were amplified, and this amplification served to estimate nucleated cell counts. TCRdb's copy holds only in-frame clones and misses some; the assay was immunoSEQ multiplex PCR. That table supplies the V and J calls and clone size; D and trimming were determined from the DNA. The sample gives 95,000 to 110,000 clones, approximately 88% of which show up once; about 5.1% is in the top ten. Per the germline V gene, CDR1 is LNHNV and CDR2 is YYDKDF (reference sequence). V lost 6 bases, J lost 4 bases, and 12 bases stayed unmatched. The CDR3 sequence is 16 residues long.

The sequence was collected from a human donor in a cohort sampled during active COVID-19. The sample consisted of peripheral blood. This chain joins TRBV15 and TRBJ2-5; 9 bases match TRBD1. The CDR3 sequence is CATSTTQGAGGETQYF. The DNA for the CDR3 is TGTGCCACCAGTACCACACAGGGGGCAGGGGGAGAGACCCAGTACTTC.